Each of the 32 T cell receptor beta chains below was sequenced from the same sample in a study of blood T cell repertoires in COVID-19. Sequencing used immunoSEQ multiplex PCR; TCRdb keeps in-frame clones, though not all of them. Among about 68,000 clones listed, more than 85% were seen once. Source material: peripheral blood. The receptors come from a man in his forties with COVID-19, enrolled during active disease.

The V gene is TRBV9, the J gene TRBJ2-1, with 10 bases that match TRBD1. CDR3 size: 16 residues. J lost 5 bases, V lost 3 bases, and 8 bases had no gene match. Germline V CDR1 and CDR2: SGDLS, YYNGEE. The CDR3 loop reads CASSETGQGPNNEQFF. The CDR3 nucleotides read TGTGCCAGCAGCGAAACGGGACAGGGGCCCAACAATGAGCAGTTCTTC.

J is TRBJ1-2 and V is TRBV30; D perhaps matches TRBD1 (6 bases). Germline assignment: CDR1 GTSNPN and CDR2 SVGIG (reference sequence). The CDR3 extends over 14 amino acids. The ends were cut back, 5 bases at V and 7 bases at J, with 20 bases in the middle. CDR3 residues: CAWEGVSGVRGYTF. CDR3 in DNA: TGTGCCTGGGAGGGTGTTTCAGGGGTGCGTGGCTACACCTTC.

The rearrangement joins TRBV5-6 to TRBJ2-3, with 11 bases that match TRBD2. The V gene's germline CDR1 is SGHDT and CDR2 YYEEEE. This CDR3 is 19 amino acids long. Losses at the gene ends were 2 bases for V and 0 bases for J; bases not matched to a gene: 11. The CDR3 loop reads CASSLLAGGQLWSTDTQYF. CDR3 DNA: TGTGCCAGCAGCTTATTAGCGGGGGGGCAACTTTGGAGCACAGATACGCAGTATTTT. The full variable domain, in which reference TRBV5-6 and TRBJ2-3 provide the parts outside the CDR3, is DAGVTQSPTHLIKTRGQQVTLRCSPKSGHDTVSWYQQALGQGPQFIFQYYEEEERQRGNFPDRFSGHQFPNYSSELNVNALLLGDSALYLCASSLLAGGQLWSTDTQYFGPGTRLTVL.

This clone was picked up one time. The gene calls are TRBV30 and TRBJ2-7; TRBD2 matches 13 bases. Germline values: CDR1 GTSNPN, CDR2 SVGIG (reference sequence). The CDR3 is 14 amino acids. V lost 4 bases, J lost 3 bases, and 3 bases stayed unmatched. The CDR3 loop is CAWTRLAGGYEQYF. The CDR3 bases are TGTGCCTGGACCAGACTAGCGGGGGGCTACGAGCAGTACTTC.

The rearrangement uses TRBV7-9 and TRBJ2-5, with 8 bases matching TRBD1. Germline V CDR1 and CDR2: SEHNR, FQNEAQ (reference sequence). The junction had 6 bases not matched to a gene; V was cut back by 5 bases and J by 4 bases. This CDR3 region has 14 residues. The CDR3 protein is CASSRSDRGETQYF. For the CDR3, the DNA is TGTGCCAGCAGCAGGTCAGACAGGGGAGAGACCCAGTACTTC.

This chain joins TRBV14 and TRBJ2-3; 12 bases agree with TRBD1. V lost 2 bases to trimming and J lost 4 bases; unmatched junction nucleotides: 7. Germline V gene data show CDR1 as SGHDN and CDR2 as FVKESK. This CDR3 is built from 17 residues. CDR3 protein: CASSQPTGTGGADTQYF. The CDR3 DNA is TGTGCCAGCAGCCAACCTACCGGGACAGGGGGCGCAGATACGCAGTATTTT.

The chain combines TRBV30 with TRBJ2-2; a possible D gene is TRBD2 (6 bases). CDR3 length equals 13 residues. The V end lost 7 bases, the J end lost 7 bases, and 16 bases lay between the germline ends. Germline V gives CDR1 GTSNPN, CDR2 SVGIG (reference sequence). The CDR3 loop reads CAYQRWGDGELFF. The CDR3 DNA sequence: TGTGCCTACCAGCGATGGGGGGACGGGGAGCTGTTTTTT.

The CDR3 region has the DNA TGTGCCATCAGTGAGTTGGCTAGCGGGGACTCCTACAATGAGCAGTTCTTC. This codes for CAISELASGDSYNEQFF. The V and J genes are TRBV10-3 and TRBJ2-1; 9 nucleotides match TRBD2. CDR1 is ENHRY, CDR2 SYGVKD, per germline. The V segment lost 1 base and the J segment 0 bases; nucleotides outside the gene matches: 4. This CDR3 region has 17 residues.

This sequence joins TRBV12-2 and TRBJ1-3. TRBV12-2 represents a pseudogene. There are 14 residues in the CDR3. CDR3 loop: CASRCGGREDTIYF. For the CDR3, the DNA is TGTGCAAGTCGCTGCGGAGGGCGAGAGGACACCATATATTTT.

The rearrangement uses TRBV2 and TRBJ2-5; tentative D call: TRBD1 (6 bases). CDR3 length equals 12 residues. Germline CDR1 SNHLY, CDR2 FYNNEI. Trimming removed 8 bases from V and 2 bases from J, with 9 bases in between. The CDR3 nucleotides read TGTGCCAGCTTGAGGGGGCAAGAGACCCAGTACTTC. It yields the protein CASLRGQETQYF. Supplemented by reference TRBV2 and TRBJ2-5, the full variable domain reads EPEVTQTPSHQVTQMGQEVILRCVPISNHLYFYWYRQILGQKVEFLVSFYNNEISEKSEIFDDQFSVERPDGSNFTLKIRSTKLEDSAMYFCASLRGQETQYFGPGTRLLVL.

V gene TRBV3-1 (or the pseudogene TRBV3-2) combines with J gene TRBJ2-2, with 9 positions matching TRBD2. Germline assignment: CDR1 LGHDT and CDR2 YNNKEL (reference sequence). There are 18 residues in the CDR3. Trimming took 1 base from V and 3 from J; bases not matched to a gene: 9. The CDR3 loop is CASSQVLSSGEYTGELFF. As DNA, the CDR3 is TGTGCCAGCAGCCAAGTCCTTTCTAGCGGGGAGTACACCGGGGAGCTGTTTTTT.

The V gene is TRBV2, the J gene TRBJ1-4, with a weak D call TRBD1 (5 bases). This CDR3 has 15 amino acids. Germline CDR1 and CDR2: SNHLY and FYNNEI. V lost 5 bases to trimming and J lost 6 bases, with 16 bases between them. In DNA, the CDR3 is TGTGCCAGCAGTCGTCAGGGTGTTTTAGATGAAAAACTGTTTTTT. This codes for CASSRQGVLDEKLFF.

This clone occurred once. The V and J genes are TRBV28 and TRBJ1-2, with TRBD1 as a possible D gene (5 bases). Germline values: CDR1 MDHEN, CDR2 SYDVKM. The CDR3 covers 11 residues. In DNA form, the CDR3 reads TGTGGTGTTGGGGGGAGTGGTGGCTACACCTTC. Its protein product is CGVGGSGGYTF.

The genes are TRBV28 and TRBJ2-1, with 11 nucleotides matching TRBD2. CDR1 and CDR2 (germline): MDHEN, SYDVKM. This CDR3 is 14 amino acids long. V dropped 6 bases and J dropped 12; count of bases not matched to a gene: 10. The chain's CDR3 is CASRTSGAAFGQFF. The CDR3 DNA reads as TGTGCCAGCAGGACTAGCGGGGCCGCGTTTGGGCAGTTCTTC.

The chain links TRBV29-1 to TRBJ2-3; no clear D. Germline V gene sequence: CDR1 SQVTM, CDR2 ANQGSEA. V lost 5 bases and J 0 bases, leaving 9 bases between the germline ends. This CDR3 spans 13 amino acids. The CDR3 DNA is TGCAGCGTTTGGTCAGGTAGCACAGATACGCAGTATTTT. This encodes CSVWSGSTDTQYF.

The chain recombines TRBV6-2 or TRBV6-3 with TRBJ2-1; D possibly corresponds to TRBD2 (5 bases). Looked up from germline, CDR1 is MNHEY and CDR2 is SVGEGT. The CDR3 contains 15 residues. V was pared by 3 bases and J by 7 bases, with 16 bases between. The CDR3 is CASSYTGSTRNEQFF. The CDR3 DNA sequence: TGTGCCAGCAGTTATACGGGGTCTACACGGAATGAGCAGTTCTTC.

The genes are TRBV19 and TRBJ1-5; TRBD1 matches 9 bases. The CDR3 has 17 amino acids. Trimming at V came to 2 bases and at J to 4 bases, leaving 9 bases not matched to a gene. From germline, CDR1 is LNHDA and CDR2 SQIVND (reference sequence). The CDR3 sequence is CASSIRVQGAKNQPQHF. The CDR3 coding sequence is TGTGCCAGTAGTATAAGGGTACAGGGGGCGAAGAATCAGCCCCAGCATTTT. The whole variable domain, filled in from reference TRBV19 and TRBJ1-5, reads DGGITQSPKYLFRKEGQNVTLSCEQNLNHDAMYWYRQDPGQGLRLIYYSQIVNDFQKGDIAEGYSVSREKKESFPLTVTSAQKNPTAFYLCASSIRVQGAKNQPQHFGDGTRLSIL.

This clone came up once. The chain couples TRBV15 to TRBJ2-1; D not resolved. Germline V gene lookup returns CDR1 LNHNV and CDR2 YYDKDF (reference sequence). V was pared by 0 bases and J by 0 bases, with 12 bases between. The CDR3 consists of 17 residues. The CDR3 DNA reads TGTGCCACCAGCAGAGAGCGTCCCCGGAGCTCCTACAATGAGCAGTTCTTC. This gives the protein CATSRERPRSSYNEQFF.

The chain uses TRBV2 and TRBJ2-5; 11 nucleotides match TRBD1. CDR3 length: 14 residues. The germline gives CDR1 SNHLY, CDR2 FYNNEI. The V and J ends lost 8 bases and 7 bases, in that order; junction bases with no gene match: 9. CDR3 bases: TGTGCCAGCGCCCCCGGGACAGGGGGGGGGACCCAGTACTTC. It specifies CASAPGTGGGTQYF.

The chain uses TRBV2 and TRBJ1-4; 8 bases align to TRBD1. In germline, CDR1 is SNHLY, CDR2 FYNNEI. This CDR3 region has 18 residues. The J segment lost 1 base and the V segment lost 1 base, leaving 8 bases of the junction unmatched. In nucleotides, the CDR3 is TGTGCCAGCAGTGAAGTGACAGGGGTACGGAGAACTAATGAAAAACTGTTTTTT. Translated: CASSEVTGVRRTNEKLFF.

This clone was seen a few times. The V call is TRBV6-6, the J call TRBJ1-2, with a possible D match to TRBD1 (5 bases). Between the trimmed V and J ends, which lost 7 bases and 2 bases, there was a span of 11 bases. Germline assignment: CDR1 MNHNY and CDR2 SVGAGI (reference sequence). CDR3 length equals 13 residues. The CDR3 reads CASTPTENYGYTF. In DNA form, the CDR3 reads TGTGCCAGCACCCCGACAGAGAACTATGGCTACACCTTC.

The rearrangement uses TRBV28 and TRBJ1-1; 7 bases fit TRBD1. Trimming at V came to 4 bases and at J to 0 bases, leaving 8 bases not matched to a gene. CDR3 length: 16 amino acids. The germline V gene has CDR1 MDHEN and CDR2 SYDVKM. The chain's CDR3 is CASSSPQDRLNTEAFF. The CDR3 DNA sequence: TGTGCCAGCAGTTCTCCCCAGGACAGGCTGAACACTGAAGCTTTCTTT.

There are a few counts of this clone. The chain joins TRBV4-2 to TRBJ1-3, with 8 bases matching TRBD1. This CDR3 is built from 16 residues. Germline CDR1 LGHNA, CDR2 YNFKEQ. The junction had 7 bases not matched to a gene; V was cut back by 2 bases and J by 4 bases. The CDR3 sequence: CASSQSDRVAGNTIYF. The CDR3 nucleotides read TGTGCCAGCAGCCAATCGGACAGGGTAGCAGGAAACACCATATATTTT.

The chain uses TRBV6-4 and TRBJ1-5, with D tentatively TRBD1 (6 bases). Trimming took off 4 bases at V and 2 bases at J, with 12 bases between the two ends. This CDR3 contains 15 residues. Per the germline V gene, CDR1 is MRHNA and CDR2 is SNTAGT. This chain's CDR3 is CASSVEAGGNQPQHF. CDR3 in DNA: TGTGCCAGCAGTGTTGAGGCAGGGGGCAATCAGCCCCAGCATTTT.

The CDR3 loop reads CASRRTGIGPYEQYF. The CDR3 nucleotides read TGTGCCAGCAGACGAACAGGGATTGGGCCCTACGAGCAGTACTTC. The gene calls are TRBV6-5 and TRBJ2-7; D is possibly TRBD1 (6 bases). The CDR3 runs to 15 residues. V lost 6 bases, J lost 2 bases, and 17 bases lay in between. CDR1 is MNHEY and CDR2 is SVGAGI in the germline V gene.

In DNA, the CDR3 is TGTGCCAGCAGCCCGGGGGGCGGGACAATTGGCAACGAGCAGTACTTC. Translated, it gives CASSPGGGTIGNEQYF. The V call is TRBV5-4, the J call TRBJ2-7; D might be TRBD2 (7 bases). CDR1 is SGHNT, CDR2 YYREEE, per germline (reference sequence). The CDR3 runs 16 residues. Trimming stripped 4 bases from V and 5 bases from J, with 22 bases between.

The chain recombines TRBV6-6 with TRBJ1-2; TRBD1 matches at 9 bases. This CDR3 has 14 residues. V lost 2 bases and J lost 6; bases outside the gene matches: 4. Looked up from germline, CDR1 is MNHNY and CDR2 is SVGAGI (reference sequence). Here the CDR3 reads CASSYRDRVDGYTF. CDR3 nucleotides: TGTGCCAGCAGTTACCGGGACAGGGTAGATGGCTACACCTTC.

The gene calls are TRBV6-5 and TRBJ1-4; the match to TRBD1 covers 9 bases. J was trimmed by 9 bases and V by 0 bases; bases with no gene match: 5. Germline assignment: CDR1 MNHEY and CDR2 SVGAGI. The CDR3 has 15 amino acids. CDR3 protein: CASSYSGQGLKKLFF. The CDR3 nucleotides are TGTGCCAGCAGTTACTCGGGACAGGGCTTGAAAAAACTGTTTTTT.

This clone was seen only a few times. The rearrangement uses TRBV7-9 and TRBJ1-6, with D unclear. The CDR3 sequence is 13 residues long. Germline CDR1 is SEHNR and CDR2 is FQNEAQ (reference sequence). The V and J ends lost 8 bases and 5 bases respectively, with 10 bases between them. CDR3 sequence (DNA): TGTGCCAGCGAAGCTATCCATAATTCACCCCTCCACTTT. It encodes CASEAIHNSPLHF.

The chain employs TRBV5-6 and TRBJ1-2; 7 bases fit TRBD1. CDR1 SGHDT and CDR2 YYEEEE come from the germline V gene. This CDR3 is 13 amino acids long. Unmatched junction bases numbered 7, after V lost 3 bases and J lost 8 bases. CDR3 bases: TGTGCCAGCAGCTCCCCCGGGACAGAAGGCTACACCTTC. This translates into CASSSPGTEGYTF.

This chain connects TRBV28 to TRBJ1-1; 9 bases agree with TRBD1. Germline V lookup: CDR1 MDHEN, CDR2 SYDVKM. Trimming cost V 6 bases and J 4 bases; bases outside gene matches: 9. The CDR3 has 15 residues. The CDR3 loop reads CASRPRTGVSTEAFF. The CDR3 nucleotides are TGTGCCAGCAGACCGCGGACAGGGGTAAGCACTGAAGCTTTCTTT.

J is TRBJ2-4 and V is TRBV28; D is unclear. Germline V gives CDR1 MDHEN, CDR2 SYDVKM. The germline V and J ends were trimmed by 2 bases and 8 bases, with 10 bases remaining between them. The CDR3 runs 13 residues. Written as DNA, the CDR3 is TGTGCCAGCAGTTTACCCAGGATCGACATTCAGTACTTC. Its protein is CASSLPRIDIQYF.